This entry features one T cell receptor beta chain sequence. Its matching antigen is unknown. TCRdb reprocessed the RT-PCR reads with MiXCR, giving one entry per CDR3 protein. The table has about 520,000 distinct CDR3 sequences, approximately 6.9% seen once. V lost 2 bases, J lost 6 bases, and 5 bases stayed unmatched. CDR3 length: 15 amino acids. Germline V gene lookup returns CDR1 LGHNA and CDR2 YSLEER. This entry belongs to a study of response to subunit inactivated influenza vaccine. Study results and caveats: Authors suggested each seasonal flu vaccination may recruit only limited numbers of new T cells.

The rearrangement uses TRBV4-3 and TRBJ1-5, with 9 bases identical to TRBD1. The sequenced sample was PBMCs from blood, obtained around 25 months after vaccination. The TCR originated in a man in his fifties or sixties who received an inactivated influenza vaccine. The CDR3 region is CASSQFTGGVQPQHF. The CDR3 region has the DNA TGCGCCAGCAGCCAATTCACAGGGGGCGTTCAGCCCCAGCATTTT.